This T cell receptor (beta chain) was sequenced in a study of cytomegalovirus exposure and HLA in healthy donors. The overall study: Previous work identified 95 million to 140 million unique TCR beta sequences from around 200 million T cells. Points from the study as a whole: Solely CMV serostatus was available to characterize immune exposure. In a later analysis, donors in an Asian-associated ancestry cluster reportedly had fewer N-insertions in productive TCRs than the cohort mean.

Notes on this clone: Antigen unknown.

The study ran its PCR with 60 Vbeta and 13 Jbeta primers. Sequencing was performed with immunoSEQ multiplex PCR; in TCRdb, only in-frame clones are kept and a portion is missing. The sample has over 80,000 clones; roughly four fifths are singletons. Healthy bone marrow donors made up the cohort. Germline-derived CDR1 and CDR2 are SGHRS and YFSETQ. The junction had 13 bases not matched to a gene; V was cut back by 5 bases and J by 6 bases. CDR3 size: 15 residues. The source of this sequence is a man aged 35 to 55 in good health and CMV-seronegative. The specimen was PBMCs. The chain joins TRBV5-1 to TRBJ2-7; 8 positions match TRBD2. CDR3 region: CASRKTGTSGSEQYF. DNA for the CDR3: TGCGCCAGCAGGAAGACCGGGACTAGTGGGTCCGAGCAGTACTTC. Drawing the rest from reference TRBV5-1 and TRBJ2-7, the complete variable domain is KAGVTQTPRYLIKTRGQQVTLSCSPISGHRSVSWYQQTPGQGLQFLFEYFSETQRNKGNFPGRFSGRQFSNSRSEMNVSTLELGDSALYLCASRKTGTSGSEQYFGPGTRLTVT.